This T cell receptor beta chain was identified in a study of T-cell reconstitution after alpha-beta-depleted transplantation in children. Preparation of the TCRbeta library used unique molecular identifiers. TCRdb recomputed calls from the PCR reads with MiXCR, one row per CDR3 protein. Altogether 200,000 to 300,000 distinct CDR3 sequences are present, more than 10% being singletons, with the ten largest covering about 2.6%. The CDR3 spans 17 residues. Germline V gene data show CDR1 as SGHRS and CDR2 as YFSETQ. V was shortened by 3 bases and J by 0 bases, with 16 bases between the two germline ends. This clonotype was seen many times.

Sequences were derived from PBMCs from the stem cell graft donor, sampled from the stem cell graft. The clonotype comes from a human donor who donated a stem cell graft to a child with acute lymphoblastic leukemia. This chain uses TRBV5-1 with TRBJ1-5; possible D gene TRBD1, 6 bases. This chain's CDR3 is CASSSGTTWYSNQPQHF. CDR3 DNA sequence: TGCGCCAGCAGCTCCGGGACAACGTGGTATAGCAATCAGCCCCAGCATTTT.